The clone carrying this TCR beta chain has only a few counts. Its specificity is not known. V was pared by 1 base and J by 4 bases, with 6 bases of the junction left unmatched. Germline V CDR1 and CDR2: MNHEY, SMNVEV (reference sequence). The CDR3 is 15 amino acids. The source of the sample is a study of post-analysis software for immune sequencing data. General study results and limits: Roughly five TRBV segments were more frequent in patients than controls; TRBV5-6, TRBV5-1 and TRBV20-1 belonged to this group.

TCR beta libraries were prepared from cDNA with unique molecular identifiers. Using its own MiXCR run on the PCR reads, TCRdb lists one record per CDR3 protein. The sample holds about 560,000 distinct CDR3 sequences, roughly 45% seen once. V and J are TRBV27 and TRBJ2-5; 7 positions match TRBD2. What was sequenced was blood. This clonotype was obtained from a girl aged 10-17 years with multiple sclerosis. The CDR3: CASSLWAGVGETQYF. The CDR3 DNA reads TGTGCCAGCAGTTTATGGGCGGGAGTAGGAGAGACCCAGTACTTC.